The 28 T cell receptor beta chains below all came from one sample that was sequenced in a study of cytomegalovirus exposure and HLA in healthy donors. Assay used: immunoSEQ multiplex PCR; TCRdb lists only in-frame clones, some missing. The sample has 150,000 to 200,000 clones, around four fifths seen once. The sequenced material came from PBMCs. Receptors were obtained from a man younger than 40 in good health and CMV-seropositive.

This clone was picked up a small number of times. The V and J genes are TRBV27 and TRBJ1-4, with D tentatively TRBD1 (6 bases). CDR1 is MNHEY and CDR2 is SMNVEV in the germline V gene (reference sequence). This CDR3 is built from 15 residues. V was trimmed by 3 bases and J by 4 bases, leaving 12 bases between them. The CDR3 region has the DNA TGTGCCAGCAGTTTTCAACAGGGCGTTAATGAAAAACTGTTTTTT. Its protein product is CASSFQQGVNEKLFF.

V gene TRBV27 combines with J gene TRBJ2-7, with 9 positions matching TRBD2. The V and J ends lost 7 bases and 7 bases, in that order; junction bases with no gene match: 17. CDR3 size: 16 residues. Germline CDR1 MNHEY, CDR2 SMNVEV (reference sequence). The CDR3 DNA is TGTGCCAGCAATCCTCTGAGCGGGGGGCTTGACAGGGAGCAGTACTTC. Translating gives CASNPLSGGLDREQYF.

The chain carries TRBV11-3 and TRBJ2-7; 8 positions agree with TRBD1. Germline loops: CDR1 SGHNT, CDR2 YENEEA. The trim removed 4 bases at V and 5 bases at J, leaving 4 bases unmatched. The CDR3 has 13 residues. CDR3 in DNA: TGTGCCAGCAGCTCTTCGACAGGGGACGAGCAGTACTTC. It encodes CASSSSTGDEQYF.

The CDR3: CASSQEIKRGTEAFF. In nucleotides, the CDR3 is TGTGCCAGCAGCCAAGAAATTAAGCGGGGGACTGAAGCTTTCTTT. This chain uses TRBV4-2 with TRBJ1-1; maybe TRBD1 (5 bases). The CDR3 spans 15 residues. V lost 0 bases and J lost 5, with 13 bases in between. The V gene's germline CDR1 is LGHNA and CDR2 YNFKEQ.

The chain employs TRBV5-6 and TRBJ1-6, with D unresolved. The CDR3 has 17 amino acids. Trimming removed 1 base from V and 0 bases from J, with 11 bases in between. The V gene's germline CDR1 is SGHDT and CDR2 YYEEEE. The CDR3 region has the DNA TGTGCCAGCAGCTTGTCAGAGGGAGCCTCCTATAATTCACCCCTCCACTTT. This codes for CASSLSEGASYNSPLHF. The whole variable domain, remainder taken from reference TRBV5-6 and TRBJ1-6, is DAGVTQSPTHLIKTRGQQVTLRCSPKSGHDTVSWYQQALGQGPQFIFQYYEEEERQRGNFPDRFSGHQFPNYSSELNVNALLLGDSALYLCASSLSEGASYNSPLHFGNGTRLTVT.

The CDR3 is CASSLNAQYTQYF. The CDR3 DNA follows: TGTGCCAGCAGCTTAAATGCCCAGTATACGCAGTATTTT. The J gene is TRBJ2-3, the V gene TRBV7-2; the D is unclear. The CDR3 contains 13 residues. V shed 2 bases and J shed 7 bases, with 10 bases lying between them. The germline V gene encodes CDR1 SGHTA and CDR2 FQGNSA.

In this sample, this clone turned up a few times. The chain combines TRBV7-9 with TRBJ2-5; 10 nucleotides line up with TRBD2. V was pared by 5 bases and J by 4 bases, with 7 bases of the junction left unmatched. Germline V gene data show CDR1 as SEHNR and CDR2 as FQNEAQ (reference sequence). This CDR3 is built from 15 residues. CDR3 nucleotide sequence: TGTGCCAGCAGCAACAGCGGGGGGGCGTTAGAGACCCAGTACTTC. This translates into CASSNSGGALETQYF.

The chain combines TRBV7-8 with TRBJ2-7, with D possibly TRBD1 on 5 matching bases. V was clipped by 7 bases and J by 5 bases, with 18 bases between them. CDR1 is SGHVS, CDR2 FQNEAQ, per germline. This CDR3 contains 14 residues. The CDR3 reads CASTPRQGIDEQYF. In DNA, the CDR3 is TGTGCCAGCACCCCCCGGCAGGGTATCGACGAGCAGTACTTC.

This chain links TRBV5-6 with TRBJ1-2; the D gene is possibly TRBD1 (5 bases). The CDR3 runs to 14 residues. Trimming shortened V by 2 bases and J by 8 bases, and 16 bases separated the two germline ends. From germline, CDR1 is SGHDT and CDR2 YYEEEE. CDR3 nucleotide sequence: TGTGCCAGCAGCTTTGAAGGGGAGGGGTACGGCTACACCTTC. It is translated as CASSFEGEGYGYTF.

The V gene is TRBV7-9, the J gene TRBJ1-2; D unresolved. The CDR3 is 16 amino acids. Germline lookup yields CDR1 SEHNR and CDR2 FQNEAQ (reference sequence). Trimming stripped 1 base from V and 2 bases from J, with 14 bases between. DNA of the CDR3: TGTGCCAGCAGCTTAGGTTCTGAAGCCCTCAACTATGGCTACACCTTC. Translated, it gives CASSLGSEALNYGYTF.

A few counts support this clone. V usage is TRBV6-5 and J usage is TRBJ2-2, with 8 positions matching TRBD2. This CDR3 contains 13 residues. The junction had 8 bases not matched to a gene; V was cut back by 11 bases and J by 6 bases. Germline V gene sequence: CDR1 MNHEY, CDR2 SVGAGI. CDR3 in amino acids: CAAGGGGSGELFF. In DNA, the CDR3 is TGTGCCGCGGGGGGCGGGGGGTCCGGGGAGCTGTTTTTT.

This sequence joins TRBV5-3 and TRBJ1-5; D may be TRBD1 (6 bases). TRBV5-3 belongs to the ORF category, with a function that is uncertain. V was shortened by 5 bases and J by 0 bases, with 15 bases between the two germline ends. The CDR3 totals 16 residues. The CDR3 DNA is TGTGCCAGAAGTTGCGACAGGCCCCTTAGCAATCAGCCCCAGCATTTT. Translated, it gives CARSCDRPLSNQPQHF.

This chain joins TRBV12-2 and TRBJ1-2. TRBV12-2 represents a pseudogene. The CDR3 length is 13 residues. CDR3 protein: CASRLESGDGYTF. Written as DNA, the CDR3 is TGTGCAAGTCGCTTAGAGTCGGGGGATGGCTACACCTTC.

The V gene is TRBV5-4, the J gene TRBJ2-5, with TRBD1 identical over 10 bases. V was clipped by 5 bases and J by 4 bases; unmatched bases: 11. Germline CDR1 reads SGHNT; CDR2 reads YYREEE (reference sequence). The CDR3 contains 16 residues. CDR3 coding DNA: TGTGCCAGCAGGCCGGCCGGACAGGGGGTAGGAGAGACCCAGTACTTC. Translation gives CASRPAGQGVGETQYF.

This rearrangement joins TRBV11-2 to TRBJ2-1, with TRBD2 matching 11 bases. V gave up 1 base and J gave up 3 bases; unmatched junction bases: 8. The CDR3 has 18 residues. CDR1 SGHAT and CDR2 FQNNGV come from the germline V gene. The CDR3 loop is CASSLGISGGAFYNEQFF. CDR3 bases: TGTGCCAGCAGCTTAGGCATTAGCGGGGGGGCCTTCTACAATGAGCAGTTCTTC.

The V and J genes are TRBV4-3 and TRBJ2-2; 9 bases align to TRBD2. This CDR3 region has 19 residues. Per the germline V gene, CDR1 is LGHNA and CDR2 is YSLEER. V was clipped by 0 bases and J by 4 bases; unmatched bases: 12. The CDR3 nucleotides are TGCGCCAGCAGCCAAGAAGGCATAAGTCTAGCGGGGCCCACCGGGGAGCTGTTTTTT. It specifies CASSQEGISLAGPTGELFF.

The chain has TRBV5-6 and TRBJ2-7; a weak D match, TRBD1 (5 bases). Trimming shortened V by 2 bases and J by 11 bases, and 11 bases separated the two germline ends. CDR1 is SGHDT, CDR2 YYEEEE, per germline. The CDR3 runs 11 residues. Written as DNA, the CDR3 is TGTGCCAGCAGCTTCGGCGACAGAGAGTACTTC. Its protein is CASSFGDREYF.

This chain uses TRBV6-6 with TRBJ2-5; the D gene is possibly TRBD2 (6 bases). The germline V gene has CDR1 MNHNY and CDR2 SVGAGI (reference sequence). The ends were cut back, 0 bases at V and 0 bases at J, with 8 bases in the middle. The CDR3 is 15 residues long. This CDR3 reads CASSYSLANQETQYF. CDR3 bases: TGTGCCAGCAGTTACTCGCTAGCGAACCAAGAGACCCAGTACTTC.

The chain couples TRBV27 to TRBJ1-2, with D unclear. Germline loops: CDR1 MNHEY, CDR2 SMNVEV (reference sequence). Between the trimmed V and J ends, which lost 3 bases and 3 bases, there was a span of 20 bases. The CDR3 runs 17 residues. CDR3 sequence (DNA): TGTGCCAGCAGTTTGAGGCGTCTCGGATACATAGACTATGGCTACACCTTC. Amino acids: CASSLRRLGYIDYGYTF.

The CDR3 here is CASSLTSGVFTDTQYF. CDR3 DNA sequence: TGTGCCAGCAGCCTAACTAGCGGGGTATTCACAGATACGCAGTATTTT. This chain connects TRBV9 to TRBJ2-3; 10 nucleotides agree with TRBD2. CDR3 length equals 16 residues. V was clipped by 4 bases and J by 2 bases; unmatched bases: 7. Germline V gene lookup returns CDR1 SGDLS and CDR2 YYNGEE.

This clone was seen a few times. The chain is built from TRBV13 and TRBJ1-6; the match to TRBD1 covers 9 bases. This CDR3 has 15 amino acids. V shed 5 bases and J 7 bases; nucleotides not matched to a gene: 6. CDR1 and CDR2 from the germline V gene are PRHDT and FYEKMQ (reference sequence). The CDR3 sequence is CASSRGQGQNSPLHF. CDR3 coding DNA: TGTGCCAGCAGCCGGGGACAGGGTCAAAATTCACCCCTCCACTTT. Using reference TRBV13 and TRBJ1-6 for the parts outside the CDR3, the full variable domain is AAGVIQSPRHLIKEKRETATLKCYPIPRHDTVYWYQQGPGQDPQFLISFYEKMQSDKGSIPDRFSAQQFSDYHSELNMSSLELGDSALYFCASSRGQGQNSPLHFGNGTRLTVT.

This clone was observed once. The chain links TRBV4-3 to TRBJ1-2, with TRBD1 identical over 9 bases. This CDR3 is 15 amino acids long. Germline loops: CDR1 LGHNA, CDR2 YSLEER. V shed 4 bases and J 3 bases; nucleotides not matched to a gene: 6. This CDR3 reads CASSPNRGLYYGYTF. Written as DNA, the CDR3 is TGCGCCAGCAGCCCCAACAGGGGGCTTTACTATGGCTACACCTTC.

The V gene is TRBV4-3, the J gene TRBJ2-7; tentatively, D is TRBD1 (5 bases). CDR3 size: 13 residues. CDR1 is LGHNA and CDR2 is YSLEER in the germline V gene. The ends were cut back, 4 bases at V and 3 bases at J, with 10 bases in the middle. For the CDR3, the DNA is TGCGCCAGCAGCCCCCGCCAGGGCTACGAGCAGTACTTC. Residues: CASSPRQGYEQYF.

Concerning this clone: Other DNA sequences in this sample translate to the same CDR3. The chain combines TRBV27 with TRBJ2-7; D might be TRBD2 (6 bases). Germline-derived CDR1 and CDR2 are MNHEY and SMNVEV (reference sequence). The CDR3 consists of 13 residues. Trimming removed 4 bases at V and 3 bases at J, with 10 bases between. This chain's CDR3 is CASSSSTSYEQYF. DNA for the CDR3: TGTGCCAGCAGTTCCTCGACTAGCTACGAGCAGTACTTC.

This rearrangement joins TRBV14 to TRBJ1-6, with D maybe TRBD1 (5 bases). This CDR3 is built from 18 residues. Trimming left V 4 bases short and J 0 bases short, with 16 bases between. Germline assignment: CDR1 SGHDN and CDR2 FVKESK. CDR3 bases: TGTGCCAGCAGCCCTGGGGGGAGATTGGCCTCCTATAATTCACCCCTCCACTTT. Translated: CASSPGGRLASYNSPLHF.

The chain recombines TRBV5-1 with TRBJ1-1; TRBD1 is a possible D gene (5 bases). Germline lookup yields CDR1 SGHRS and CDR2 YFSETQ. The ends were cut back, 4 bases at V and 5 bases at J, with 18 bases in the middle. This CDR3 spans 15 amino acids. The DNA for the CDR3 is TGCGCCAGCAGCCTTACGCCAGGGAGGGAGACTGAAGCTTTCTTT. Translation: CASSLTPGRETEAFF.

The chain couples TRBV7-2 to TRBJ1-6; 7 bases are a match to TRBD1. Looked up from germline, CDR1 is SGHTA and CDR2 is FQGNSA. The CDR3 is 14 amino acids. Trimming cost V 4 bases and J 9 bases; bases outside gene matches: 6. CDR3 DNA: TGTGCCAGCAGCTCCGGACAGGCGGGTTCACCCCTCCACTTT. The encoded protein is CASSSGQAGSPLHF. Filled out from reference TRBV7-2 and TRBJ1-6, the complete variable domain reads GAGVSQSPSNKVTEKGKDVELRCDPISGHTALYWYRQSLGQGLEFLIYFQGNSAPDKSGLPSDRFSAERTGGSVSTLTIQRTQQEDSAVYLCASSSGQAGSPLHFGNGTRLTVT.

This sequence joins TRBV29-1 and TRBJ2-7; no firm D call. The CDR3 runs to 13 residues. The germline V gene has CDR1 SQVTM and CDR2 ANQGSEA. The V end was cut by 0 bases, the J end by 2 bases, with 8 bases between. DNA for the CDR3: TGCAGCGTTGAAGACGTTCCTACCTACGAGCAGTACTTC. As protein: CSVEDVPTYEQYF.